These 31 T cell receptor beta chains were sequenced from one sample in a study of T cell repertoires in cytomegalovirus infection. MiXCR, run by TCRdb on the reads, gives a single entry per CDR3 protein. The sample contains nearly 450,000 distinct CDR3 sequences, approximately 31% of which appear only once. Sequencing input: PBMCs. The receptors derive from a human donor in good health (CMV status not recorded). Some clones in this sample may be carry-over from other donors' samples.

The chain links TRBV18 to TRBJ2-3; a weak D match, TRBD1 (7 bases). V dropped 6 bases and J dropped 4 bases, with 17 bases sitting between them. The CDR3 is made up of 15 amino acids. Germline V lookup: CDR1 KGHSH, CDR2 LQKENI. The CDR3 region is CASSRGTVKADTQYF. CDR3 coding DNA: TGTGCCAGCTCCCGCGGGACAGTAAAGGCAGATACGCAGTATTTT. Full variable domain (outside the CDR3, taken from reference TRBV18 and TRBJ2-3): NAGVMQNPRHLVRRRGQEARLRCSPMKGHSHVYWYRQLPEEGLKFMVYLQKENIIDESGMPKERFSAEFPKEGPSILRIQQVVRGDSAAYFCASSRGTVKADTQYFGPGTRLTVL.

This clonotype has a handful of counts. The chain combines TRBV20-1 with TRBJ1-2; D not certain. This CDR3 is built from 13 residues. V was cut by 5 bases and J by 7 bases, with 17 bases left in between. Germline V gene data show CDR1 as DFQATT and CDR2 as SNEGSKA (reference sequence). The CDR3 DNA is TGCAGTGCTGTACCCGGGGATAAGCGTGGCTACACCTTC. Translation gives CSAVPGDKRGYTF.

This clonotype came up once. This rearrangement joins TRBV4-1 to TRBJ2-7; D not certain. The CDR3 extends over 14 amino acids. Per germline, CDR1 MGHRA and CDR2 YSYEKL. With 0 bases removed from V and 5 bases from J, the gap between germline ends came to 11 bases. CDR3 bases: TGCGCCAGCAGCCAAGATGACTTTATAGACGAGCAGTACTTC. Translating it yields CASSQDDFIDEQYF.

Many counts were recorded for this clonotype. This CDR3 reads CASSLSGQGETQYF. CDR3 bases: TGTGCCAGCAGCTTAAGTGGACAGGGAGAGACCCAGTACTTC. The chain recombines TRBV7-2 with TRBJ2-5, with 8 positions matching TRBD1. From germline, CDR1 is SGHTA and CDR2 FQGNSA. The CDR3 spans 14 residues. Germline trimming cut 2 bases from V and 4 bases from J; bases unmatched to any gene: 3. Full variable domain (remainder filled in from reference TRBV7-2 and TRBJ2-5): GAGVSQSPSNKVTEKGKDVELRCDPISGHTALYWYRQSLGQGLEFLIYFQGNSAPDKSGLPSDRFSAERTGGSVSTLTIQRTQQEDSAVYLCASSLSGQGETQYFGPGTRLLVL.

With respect to this clonotype: The conserved phenylalanine or tryptophan normally closing the CDR3 is absent here, so this likely arose from a read error. The V call is TRBV7-2, the J call TRBJ1-5; maybe TRBD1 (6 bases). The CDR3 spans 13 residues. Germline CDR1 is SGHTA and CDR2 is FQGNSA. In nucleotides, the CDR3 is TGTGCCAGCAGCCGGGACAACAATCGGCCCCAGCATGGG. As protein: CASSRDNNRPQHG.

At least ten counts were recorded for this clonotype. The chain has TRBV7-2 and TRBJ2-1, with D perhaps matching TRBD1 (5 bases). From germline, CDR1 is SGHTA and CDR2 FQGNSA. V lost 5 bases to trimming and J lost 8 bases, with 19 bases between them. CDR3 length: 15 amino acids. CDR3 in DNA: TGTGCCAGCAGCAGGCGGACAACCCTTGGCGATGAGCAGTTCTTC. This encodes CASSRRTTLGDEQFF.

Of note for this clonotype: Possible read error: a much larger clone is one base away. The CDR3 ends on some other residue instead of the conserved phenylalanine or tryptophan, so this is likely a read error. The V gene is TRBV7-3, the J gene TRBJ2-5, with D perhaps TRBD1 or TRBD2 (5 bases each). Germline CDR1 and CDR2: SGHTA and FQGTGA. The CDR3 is 15 residues long. V was clipped by 2 bases and J by 5 bases, with 15 bases between them. As DNA, the CDR3 is TGTGCCAGCAGCTTAGATCCCGGGGCCTGGGAGACCCAGTACTCC. Residues: CASSLDPGAWETQYS.

This clonotype occurred many times. The chain employs TRBV7-2 and TRBJ2-3, with 8 bases aligning to TRBD2. The germline gives CDR1 SGHTA, CDR2 FQGNSA. J lost 1 base, V lost 5 bases, and 5 bases had no gene match. The CDR3 is made up of 15 amino acids. The CDR3 here is CASSPGGAGTDTQYF. CDR3 nucleotide sequence: TGTGCCAGCAGCCCCGGGGGGGCCGGCACAGATACGCAGTATTTT. The full variable domain, with the rest looked up from reference TRBV7-2 and TRBJ2-3, is GAGVSQSPSNKVTEKGKDVELRCDPISGHTALYWYRQSLGQGLEFLIYFQGNSAPDKSGLPSDRFSAERTGGSVSTLTIQRTQQEDSAVYLCASSPGGAGTDTQYFGPGTRLTVL.

For this clonotype: A single base separates this from a much larger clone, so it may be a read error. V is TRBV12-3 or TRBV12-4 and J is TRBJ2-1; 12 positions match TRBD2. This CDR3 region has 17 residues. The CDR3 DNA reads as TGTGCCAGCCGTTTAGTACCACTAGCGGGGGGATACAATGAGCAGTTCTTC. It codes for CASRLVPLAGGYNEQFF.

The rearrangement links TRBV12-3 or TRBV12-4 to TRBJ2-1, with D maybe TRBD2 (7 bases). This CDR3 has 15 residues. Trimming left V 5 bases short and J 0 bases short, with 11 bases between. The CDR3 DNA reads as TGTGCCAGCAGTCCCGGGGGGCCCTCCTACAATGAGCAGTTCTTC. Translation: CASSPGGPSYNEQFF.

The chain couples TRBV11-2 to TRBJ2-7, with D tentatively TRBD1 or TRBD2 (6 bases each). Germline V gene sequence: CDR1 SGHAT, CDR2 FQNNGV. The germline V and J ends were trimmed by 2 bases and 3 bases, with 17 bases remaining between them. The CDR3 has 16 residues. The CDR3 reads CASSLSRGPSFYEQYF. The DNA for the CDR3 is TGTGCCAGCAGCTTATCCCGGGGGCCTTCTTTCTACGAGCAGTACTTC.

This clonotype was observed a few times. The chain recombines TRBV18 with TRBJ1-1, with a weak D call TRBD1 (5 bases). The V gene's germline CDR1 is KGHSH and CDR2 LQKENI. The CDR3 runs 18 residues. The V gene lost 3 bases and the J gene lost 2 bases, with 22 bases spanning the gap. The CDR3 protein is CASSPLDTHKTVNTEAFF. For the CDR3, the DNA is TGTGCCAGCTCACCTTTAGACACCCATAAGACAGTAAACACTGAAGCTTTCTTT.

V is TRBV20-1 and J is TRBJ1-2; D unresolved. The CDR3 loop spans 10 amino acids. The germline gives CDR1 DFQATT, CDR2 SNEGSKA (reference sequence). The V and J ends lost 4 bases and 7 bases respectively, with 7 bases between them. This CDR3 reads CSANIGGYTF. The CDR3 DNA follows: TGCAGTGCTAACATTGGTGGCTACACCTTC.

The rearrangement joins TRBV12-3 or TRBV12-4 to TRBJ1-5; D not certain. The CDR3 is made up of 13 amino acids. Trimming stripped 0 bases from V and 9 bases from J, with 9 bases between. The CDR3 region is CASSLALNRPQHF. The CDR3 DNA reads as TGTGCCAGCAGTTTAGCGTTAAACCGGCCCCAGCATTTT.

The chain joins TRBV2 to TRBJ2-7, with D tentatively TRBD1 (5 bases). V shed 5 bases and J shed 0 bases, with 11 bases lying between them. Germline V lookup: CDR1 SNHLY, CDR2 FYNNEI. This CDR3 region has 14 residues. The CDR3 reads CASSRGISSYEQYF. The CDR3 bases are TGTGCCAGCAGTAGGGGAATTTCCTCCTACGAGCAGTACTTC. Full variable domain (missing parts from reference TRBV2 and TRBJ2-7): EPEVTQTPSHQVTQMGQEVILRCVPISNHLYFYWYRQILGQKVEFLVSFYNNEISEKSEIFDDQFSVERPDGSNFTLKIRSTKLEDSAMYFCASSRGISSYEQYFGPGTRLTVT.

This clonotype came up a few times. The CDR3 DNA reads TGTGCCAGTAGTATAGACTCTTCGGGACTAGCAGGCGAGCAGTTCTTC. It encodes CASSIDSSGLAGEQFF. J is TRBJ2-1 and V is TRBV19; 9 nucleotides agree with TRBD2. The ends lost 0 bases at V and 10 bases at J; junction bases unmatched: 10. The CDR3 consists of 16 residues. The germline gives CDR1 LNHDA, CDR2 SQIVND (reference sequence). Full variable domain (rest looked up from reference TRBV19 and TRBJ2-1): DGGITQSPKYLFRKEGQNVTLSCEQNLNHDAMYWYRQDPGQGLRLIYYSQIVNDFQKGDIAEGYSVSREKKESFPLTVTSAQKNPTAFYLCASSIDSSGLAGEQFFGPGTRLTVL.

About this clonotype itself: Given the absence of the conserved phenylalanine or tryptophan at the CDR3 end, a read error is likely. This sequence joins TRBV6-5 and TRBJ1-2; D uncertain. V lost 8 bases to trimming and J lost 4 bases, with 14 bases between them. In germline, CDR1 is MNHEY, CDR2 SVGAGI. This CDR3 is 13 amino acids long. CDR3 protein: CASGDRDFYGYTL. The CDR3 DNA follows: TGTGCCAGCGGAGACCGAGACTTCTATGGCTACACCTTA.

This chain connects TRBV15 to TRBJ1-5; D gene uncertain. This CDR3 has 14 amino acids. The V end lost 0 bases, the J end lost 7 bases, and 10 bases lay between the germline ends. From germline, CDR1 is LNHNV and CDR2 YYDKDF (reference sequence). The CDR3, as DNA: TGTGCCACCAGCAGAGATTATGAGGAGCAGCCCCAGCATTTT. It is translated as CATSRDYEEQPQHF.

This clonotype appeared many times. This chain connects TRBV7-8 to TRBJ2-7, with 13 bases lining up with TRBD2. CDR1 and CDR2 from the germline V gene are SGHVS and FQNEAQ. After removal of 4 bases from V and 2 bases from J, the junction contained 8 bases not matched to a gene. This CDR3 is built from 17 residues. The CDR3 loop is CASSSRLAGGLPYEQYF. The CDR3 DNA reads TGTGCCAGCAGCTCCAGACTAGCGGGGGGTCTACCCTACGAGCAGTACTTC.

This clonotype has more than one count but fewer than ten. The rearrangement uses TRBV14 and TRBJ2-5; 9 bases match TRBD2. The CDR3 totals 17 residues. Germline CDR1 reads SGHDN; CDR2 reads FVKESK. V lost 3 bases and J lost 3; bases outside the gene matches: 11. In nucleotides, the CDR3 is TGTGCCAGCAGCCATTCCCGACTACAGCGGGGGGAAGAGACCCAGTACTTC. It codes for CASSHSRLQRGEETQYF.

This clonotype was seen many times. V gene TRBV7-9 combines with J gene TRBJ1-2; 8 bases are a match to TRBD1. V trimming: 10 bases; J trimming: 4 bases; junction bases outside the gene matches: 8. There are 13 residues in the CDR3. Germline V lookup: CDR1 SEHNR, CDR2 FQNEAQ (reference sequence). This CDR3 is CATKPGGAYGYTF. CDR3 sequence (DNA): TGTGCCACCAAGCCAGGGGGCGCCTATGGCTACACCTTC.

The chain combines TRBV30 with TRBJ2-3; 9 bases agree with TRBD2. CDR3 length: 17 residues. With 3 bases clipped from V and 1 base from J, the junction kept 11 bases outside the gene matches. The germline CDR1 and CDR2 sequences are GTSNPN and SVGIG (reference sequence). The CDR3 spells CAWSPRWGGGGTDTQYF. In nucleotides, the CDR3 is TGTGCCTGGAGCCCAAGGTGGGGCGGGGGGGGCACAGATACGCAGTATTTT.

This clonotype was found a few times. A read error may produce the germline difference seen at one junction end. V is TRBV25-1 and J is TRBJ1-2; D is unclear. CDR3 size: 14 residues. The germline V gene encodes CDR1 MGHDK and CDR2 SYGVNS. The CDR3 bases are TGTGCCAGCTACGACACAGAGTATGGCTATTGCTACACCTTC. Translated: CASYDTEYGYCYTF.

This clonotype was counted only a few times. The chain combines TRBV4-2 with TRBJ1-4; D perhaps matches TRBD1 (5 bases). Germline-derived CDR1 and CDR2 are LGHNA and YNFKEQ. The CDR3 is 14 amino acids. The germline V and J ends were trimmed by 0 bases and 10 bases, with 12 bases remaining between them. The CDR3 DNA follows: TGTGCCAGCAGCCAAGATCGGGGACGTGGAAAACTGTTTTTT. It specifies CASSQDRGRGKLFF.

The chain is built from TRBV6-6 and TRBJ2-3, with D unresolved. This CDR3 region has 11 residues. Trimming stripped 7 bases from V and 7 bases from J, with 9 bases between. Germline V gene data show CDR1 as MNHNY and CDR2 as SVGAGI (reference sequence). The CDR3 DNA is TGTGCCAGCATTCTAGGGAATACGCAGTATTTT. The encoded protein is CASILGNTQYF.

This clonotype was recorded many times. The rearrangement links TRBV12-3 or TRBV12-4 to TRBJ2-7; D not certain. CDR3 length: 13 residues. V shed 2 bases and J shed 4 bases, with 9 bases lying between them. This CDR3 reads CASSLRVGYEQYF. CDR3 coding DNA: TGTGCCAGCAGTTTACGGGTCGGTTACGAGCAGTACTTC.

In its sample, this clonotype was seen many times. The V call is TRBV20-1, the J call TRBJ1-4; D is ambiguous. Trimming removed 0 bases at V and 8 bases at J, with 16 bases between. CDR3 size: 15 residues. Germline V gene sequence: CDR1 DFQATT, CDR2 SNEGSKA (reference sequence). The CDR3 reads CSARDLRELEEKLFF. CDR3 bases: TGCAGTGCTAGAGATCTTAGGGAACTTGAGGAAAAACTGTTTTTT.

The chain uses TRBV28 and TRBJ1-1, with D hard to call. This CDR3 is built from 13 residues. CDR1 and CDR2 (germline): MDHEN, SYDVKM. Trimming removed 6 bases at V and 1 base at J, with 9 bases between. The CDR3, as DNA: TGTGCCAGCAGGCCGCAGAGGAACACTGAAGCTTTCTTT. It encodes CASRPQRNTEAFF.

This chain joins TRBV5-1 and TRBJ2-2; TRBD1 aligns across 10 bases. CDR3 length: 15 amino acids. Germline CDR1 and CDR2: SGHRS and YFSETQ. V shed 3 bases, J shed 4 bases, and the junction held 3 bases outside the gene matches. CDR3 DNA sequence: TGCGCCAGCAGCTCCCGGACAGGGGGCACCGGGGAGCTGTTTTTT. Amino acid sequence: CASSSRTGGTGELFF.

This rearrangement joins TRBV5-1 to TRBJ2-1, with D unclear. Germline-derived CDR1 and CDR2 are SGHRS and YFSETQ. CDR3 length: 11 residues. V lost 6 bases, J lost 3 bases, and 4 bases lay in between. For the CDR3, the DNA is TGCGCCAGCAACCTCTACAATGAGCAGTTCTTC. Protein: CASNLYNEQFF.

V gene TRBV4-3 combines with J gene TRBJ1-6; 7 nucleotides line up with TRBD1. Germline CDR1 and CDR2: LGHNA and YSLEER. V dropped 0 bases and J dropped 3; count of bases not matched to a gene: 2. The CDR3 is made up of 16 amino acids. For the CDR3, the DNA is TGCGCCAGCAGCCAAGAGGGGACAGTCTATAATTCACCCCTCCACTTT. Residues: CASSQEGTVYNSPLHF.